This entry features one TCR beta chain sequence. The antigen is unknown. The method, 5' RACE with UMI labels, was used to prepare the TRB cDNA libraries. TCRdb re-called the 5' RACE reads; one entry per CDR3 protein, DNA not given. The sample shows about 130,000 distinct CDR3 sequences, and 0.59% sits with its ten largest clones. The entry originates in a study of CXCR3-negative and CXCR3-positive naive CD8 T cells. Study findings and constraints: The TRB CDR3s that CXCR3-positive naive cells carried were more hydrophobic than those of CXCR3-negative naive cells.

Germline CDR1 and CDR2: SEHNR and FQNEAQ (reference sequence). This CDR3 comprises 14 residues. The sequenced sample was naive CXCR3+ CD8+ T cells from blood. This sample's subset: CD45RO-CCR7+CD27+CD95- naive CD8+ T cells expressing CXCR3 (TNR3+). This rearrangement joins TRBV7-9 to TRBJ2-3. The TCR comes from a human donor in good health. Some clones in this sample may be carry-over from other donors' samples. CDR3 residues: CASSLPLTEDGVYF.